The rows below give T cell receptor beta chains drawn from one sample of a study of blood T cells in healthy people across ages. MiXCR, applied by TCRdb to the 5' RACE reads, yields one record per CDR3 protein. The sample has about 1.6 million distinct CDR3 sequences, 34% seen once; the top ten hold around 11%. Sequences were obtained from blood. The source of these receptors is a woman in her 30s in good health. Both conserved end residues are part of each CDR3. D genes are given only for firm matches. Clone sizes are given selectively: once, few, many, or a class where the clone is expanded.

d_call j_call clone_size v_call cdr3_nt cdr3_aa
TRBD2 TRBJ2-1 - TRBV11-2 TGTGCCAGCAGCTTAGTCCGCGGGAGGGTGTTCAATGAGCAGTTCTTC CASSLVRGRVFNEQFF
- TRBJ2-5 few TRBV2 TGTGCCAGCAGTGAAGGGAGGAACCACCAAGAGACCCAGTACTTC CASSEGRNHQETQYF
TRBD2 TRBJ2-1 - TRBV5-1 TGCGCCAGCAGCTTGACCGCGGGAGTGACCTACAATGAGCAGTTCTTC CASSLTAGVTYNEQFF
TRBD2 TRBJ2-5 few TRBV6-5 TGTGCCAGCAGTCGGGGGGGCCGTGATCAAGAGACCCAGTACTTC CASSRGGRDQETQYF
- TRBJ2-7 few TRBV28 TGTGCCAGCGTGGGCCGGAGCTCCTACGAGCAGTACTTC CASVGRSSYEQYF
TRBD1 TRBJ2-7 - TRBV28 TGTGCCAGCAGGGAATTGACAGGGGTAGACTCCTACGAGCAGTACTTC CASRELTGVDSYEQYF
- TRBJ1-5 few TRBV20-1 TGCAGTGCTAGAGTAGCCCATAGCAATCAGCCCCAGCATTTT CSARVAHSNQPQHF
TRBD2 TRBJ2-3 few TRBV4-2 TGTGCCAGCAGCCAAGATTCCGGACTAGCGGACTTAGTAGATACGCAGTATTTT CASSQDSGLADLVDTQYF
TRBD2 TRBJ2-1 - TRBV5-1 TGCGCCAGCAGCCTCGGGGGGGACTGGAAGGGCAATGAGCAGTTCTTC CASSLGGDWKGNEQFF
- TRBJ2-4 few TRBV20-1 TGCAGTGCTTCAAACAATGTGCTCGGGTACATTCAGTACTTC CSASNNVLGYIQYF
- TRBJ2-7 - TRBV7-9 TGTGCCAGCAGCAAAGTGGGGGAGGCGGTCTACGAGCAGTACTTC CASSKVGEAVYEQYF
TRBD2 TRBJ2-5 few TRBV9 TGTGCCAGCAGCGGACGCTCTAGCGGGAGGGAGACCCAGTACTTC CASSGRSSGRETQYF
TRBD1 TRBJ2-7 few TRBV12-3/TRBV12-4 TGTGCCAGCGTGGAGGGACAGGGGCCCTACGAGCAGTACTTC CASVEGQGPYEQYF
- TRBJ2-7 few TRBV5-1 TGCGCCAGCAGCTTGGTTGGGAGCCTCAGCTCCTACGAGCAGTACTTC CASSLVGSLSSYEQYF
TRBD2 TRBJ2-1 few TRBV4-1 TGCGCCAGCAGATTCGGGACTAGCGGGGGGAATGAGCAGTTCTTC CASRFGTSGGNEQFF
TRBD1 TRBJ2-5 - TRBV7-9 TGTGCCAGCAGCTTATTAGGGAGTACCGGACAGGGAGAGACCCAGTACTTC CASSLLGSTGQGETQYF
- TRBJ1-1 few TRBV10-3 TGTGCCATCAGTCGGACAGACATGAACACTGAAGCTTTCTTT CAISRTDMNTEAFF
- TRBJ2-1 many TRBV29-1 TGCAGCGTTGAAGAAGGTACGGGATCCTACAATGAGCAGTTCTTC CSVEEGTGSYNEQFF
- TRBJ2-1 - TRBV27 TGTGCCAGCAGTCCTTCCCTCTCGGCAGGGCGGCGATACAATGAGCAGTTCTTC CASSPSLSAGRRYNEQFF
- TRBJ2-3 few TRBV6-2/TRBV6-3 TGTGCCAGCAGTTACTCGCCGACGGGTTCGCCTTCTAGCACAGATACGCAGTATTTT CASSYSPTGSPSSTDTQYF
- TRBJ1-1 - TRBV7-9 TGTGCCAGCAGCTTAATAACTGCGGACACTGAAGCTTTCTTT CASSLITADTEAFF
- TRBJ2-6 once TRBV28 TGTGCCAGCAGTTGCAGGGCCCTCACCAACGTCCTGACTTTC CASSCRALTNVLTF
TRBD1 TRBJ2-3 - TRBV4-1 TGCGCCAGCAGCCAAGTACCCAGGGGGACCACAGATACGCAGTATTTT CASSQVPRGTTDTQYF
TRBD1 TRBJ2-1 - TRBV28 TGTGCCAGCAGTTTAGGGGGACAGGGACCCTACGAGCAGTTCTTC CASSLGGQGPYEQFF
TRBD2 TRBJ2-7 few TRBV10-3 TGTGCCATCAGTGTCTCCGGGACTATGGACGAGCAGTACTTC CAISVSGTMDEQYF
TRBD1 TRBJ1-1 - TRBV7-2 TGTGCCAGCAGCTTCCACGGACAGGGGGTTAACACTGAAGCTTTCTTT CASSFHGQGVNTEAFF
- TRBJ1-5 - TRBV3-1 TGTGCCAGCAGCCAAGGGACAGAAAGAAGGCCCCAGCATTTT CASSQGTERRPQHF
- TRBJ1-1 - TRBV3-1 TGTGCCAGCAGCCAAGGGCCGGAGGGACGAGCTTTCTTT CASSQGPEGRAFF
- TRBJ2-7 - TRBV20-1 TGCAGTGCTAGTGTTCTACCTGGCGAGCAGTACTTC CSASVLPGEQYF